This T cell receptor beta chain came from a study of T cells in localized non-small cell lung cancer. Unmatched junction bases numbered 5, after V lost 2 bases and J lost 5 bases. The CDR3 is made up of 14 amino acids. Germline CDR1 is SGHDN and CDR2 is FVKESK. Sequencing was performed with immunoSEQ multiplex PCR; in TCRdb, only in-frame clones are kept and a portion is missing. Seen here are tens of thousands of clones, approximately 84% observed once, and the top ten hold approximately 12%. This specimen was peripheral blood, taken before any cancer treatment. This receptor was obtained from a female donor aged 60 or older with stage I lung adenocarcinoma. This rearrangement joins TRBV14 to TRBJ2-5; TRBD2 aligns across 7 bases. CDR3 nucleotide sequence: TGTGCCAGCAGCCAATTGACTAGCCAGGAGACCCAGTACTTC. Translated, it gives CASSQLTSQETQYF.